The TCR beta chain under discussion was sequenced for a study of identical twins. General observations from the study: Cord blood's abundant beta clonotypes had fewer insertions, unlike memory repertoires. Less excess twin sharing appeared in beta out-of-frame sequences.

A universal primer site was incorporated via template switching, and the cDNA contained unique molecular identifiers. MiXCR, run by TCRdb on the 5' RACE reads, gives a single entry per CDR3 protein. The sample lists about 920,000 distinct CDR3 sequences, around 12% occurring once. This CDR3 has 17 residues. From germline, CDR1 is SGHRS and CDR2 YFSETQ. Deletions cut 5 bases from V and 3 bases from J, with 20 bases between. This clonotype was detected ten times or more. Its antigen is unidentified. The same data also went into a second study, on yellow fever vaccine responses in identical twins.

The sample comprised PBMCs. V usage is TRBV5-1 and J usage is TRBJ1-4, with a possible D match to TRBD1 (6 bases). This clonotype was obtained from a woman in her late teens or twenties in good health. DNA for the CDR3: TGCGCCAGCAGACCTTCGAGCATCGACAGGCCTAATGAAAAACTGTTTTTT. It specifies CASRPSSIDRPNEKLFF. Together with reference TRBV5-1 and TRBJ1-4, the CDR3 gives the full variable domain: KAGVTQTPRYLIKTRGQQVTLSCSPISGHRSVSWYQQTPGQGLQFLFEYFSETQRNKGNFPGRFSGRQFSNSRSEMNVSTLELGDSALYLCASRPSSIDRPNEKLFFGSGTQLSVL.